This T cell receptor (beta chain) comes out of a study of early T cells in non-severe SARS-CoV-2 infection. Study-wide background: Bulk RNA taken from unsorted whole blood was sequenced, leaving chains unpaired.

Individual cDNA molecules each received unique molecular identifiers attached to them. TCRdb passed the 5' RACE reads through MiXCR, listing each CDR3 protein once. This sample carries roughly 55,000 distinct CDR3 sequences, 5.5% to 7.5% of them seen once, and the ten largest clones take under 5%. Study results and limitations: VDJdb-based matching was biased toward anti-spike CD8 responses and missed private and CD4 specificities.

Germline CDR1 reads SEHNR; CDR2 reads FQNEAQ (reference sequence). The ends were cut back, 1 base at V and 1 base at J, with 9 bases in the middle. The CDR3 loop spans 15 amino acids. With regard to this clonotype: Its cognate antigen is unknown.

Sequencing was performed on whole blood. The V call is TRBV7-9, the J call TRBJ2-3, with no clear D. This TCR derives from an adult who was a healthcare worker with PCR-confirmed SARS-CoV-2 infection or an uninfected control (not recorded which). The CDR3 spells CASSLGPFGTDTQYF. CDR3 DNA sequence: TGTGCCAGCAGCTTAGGGCCGTTTGGCACAGATACGCAGTATTTT. The variable domain in full, completed from reference TRBV7-9 and TRBJ2-3, reads DTGVSQNPRHKITKRGQNVTFRCDPISEHNRLYWYRQTLGQGPEFLTYFQNEAQLEKSRLLSDRFSAERPKGSFSTLEIQRTEQGDSAMYLCASSLGPFGTDTQYFGPGTRLTVL.